This T cell receptor (beta chain) came from a study of Tregs in tolerant kidney transplant recipients. Study-wide findings and caveats: Biological reproducibility was not directly addressed, but technical replication error appeared minimal. Tregs expanded with activated donor B cells seemed most donor-specific.

This clone was seen only a few times. Its specificity is not known. Libraries were prepared by immunoSEQ multiplex PCR; TCRdb keeps only in-frame clonotypes and omits some of them. The sample lists tens of thousands of clones; roughly 90% were seen once. V lost 5 bases, J lost 1 base, and 9 bases lay in between. CDR3 length: 13 residues. Germline V lookup: CDR1 SNHLY, CDR2 FYNNEI. The nonmyeloablative bone marrow transplants came from related graft donors, with transient mixed chimerism. Sample: CD4+ T cells from blood (PBMCs), taken 24 months after the transplant. The gene calls are TRBV2 and TRBJ2-7; D gene ambiguous. This sequence was found in a human patient who received a combined kidney and bone marrow transplant. Part of the T cell pool may stem from the graft donor. DNA for the CDR3: TGTGCCAGCAGTCGGGTACCTTCCTACGAGCAGTACTTC. Translating it yields CASSRVPSYEQYF.